This TCR beta chain comes out of a study of shared clonotypes between healthy human individuals (dated by TCRdb to 2020 to 2021). With respect to the entire study: The cohort included a few men and two women between 18 and 49 years of age. Per donor, three plates each were used for CD4 naive and CD4 memory, two for CD8 naive, and one for CD8 memory. Between about 0.85 and 10 billion PBMCs per donor were obtained by leukapheresis. To estimate repertoire size and how much clonotypes are shared between individuals, the study performed deep sequencing of blood TCR repertoires from 4 to 6 healthy adults. Libraries were prepared and TCR repertoires were sequenced by different laboratories using diverse techniques, in order to increase sequencing depth and limit assay-specific biases. Here is what the overall study found, with its caveats: Rarefaction of sorted-subset datasets indicated incomplete sequencing despite the large sequencing depth. Sampling was restricted to blood, and TCR repertoires in tissues likely differ from the TCR repertoires found in blood. Pairwise subsampling led to the expectation that sequencing depth would affect the degree of clonotype sharing among donors. Because the study included only a small number of donors, the genetic and exposure-history diversity represented was limited. Larger estimated clonotype richness was generally found for naive subsets than for memory subsets. Clonotypes shared by all four sorted-subset donors showed higher generation probabilities than non-shared clonotypes. Sharing across a few donors was observed for around 5% of naive CD4, about 3.2% of naive CD8, 2.3% of memory CD4, and around 0.4% of memory CD8 clonotypes.

To note about this clone: What antigen it recognizes has not been identified. No much larger clonotype is one base removed from it; base qualities were not supplied.

The V end gives up 2 bases and the J end 5 bases, leaving 13 bases in the junction not matched to a gene. CDR1 SGDLS and CDR2 YYNGEE were looked up in the germline V gene. There are 17 amino acids in the CDR3, from cysteine to phenylalanine inclusive. Of the read, only the CDR3 DNA is kept; its 51 bases are in frame from base 1. The donors were healthy, HIV-negative adults with no recently reported acute infections or vaccinations. Only Caucasian adults living in Nashville, Tennessee, USA were represented among the donors. Magnetic negative selection was used to enrich CD4+ T cells, after which naive cells were positively selected on CD45RA and the negative fraction became the memory subset. Blood was obtained by leukapheresis, after which PBMCs were separated by Ficoll-Histopaque density gradient centrifugation and cryopreserved in liquid nitrogen vapor phase. Purity and quantity of every magnetically sorted T cell population were checked by analytical flow cytometry. From each sorted fraction, genomic DNA was isolated and quantified by UV absorbance on a Nanodrop 2000c.

Using the deep immunoSEQ assay, TCR CDR3 regions were amplified from genomic DNA by multiplex PCR. Extracted genomic DNA from each cell subset was spread evenly across all wells of several immunoSEQ 96-well plates, with each plate serving as a replicate. For sorted subsets, each replicate PCR was loaded with 200 ng genomic DNA, equivalent to 25,000 to 35,000 T cell genomes. Purified libraries were measured with a Qubit 3.0 fluorometer, size-checked on a Bioanalyzer 2100, and measured again with the KAPA Library Quantification kit. Every immunoSEQ 96-well plate was sequenced on a dedicated single-read 150-cycle Illumina NextSeq 550 flow cell. Per the source publication's procedure: Because only junctional sequences without quality scores were contained in the immunoSEQ output, filtering matching that applied to full-length reads could not be performed. To assign V/J genes and CDR3, sequences were annotated using PyIR, a Python wrapper for IgBLAST v1.9, with IMGT germline references. Any read was removed if the V/J assignment was weak (E-value above 1e-6), the CDR3 was missing, or the read contained stop codons, out-of-frame junctions, or ambiguous translated residues. V3J clonotypes were defined as sequences sharing an identical inferred V gene, J gene, and CDR3 amino acid sequence. The percentage overlap between two repertoires was calculated by dividing the number of shared unique clonotypes by the size of the smaller repertoire. RTK rarefaction, the Chao1 estimator, and Recon v2.1 estimates of unobserved clonotypes were used to assess repertoire richness. Generation probabilities were computed with OLGA for all TCRbeta clonotypes obtained by the gDNA method from several donors. TCRdb took this table from immuneACCESS and kept in-frame rearrangements with V and J called. Such tables lack part of the clones; where checked against another copy, unresolved V genes explain under half of the gap, and the rest is unexplained. V and J calls plus clone size are reproduced from that table; the DNA served to infer D and trimming. This sample holds 2 million to 3 million clones; more than 85% were observed only once. The top ten hold around 0.37% of the sample.

Rearrangement joined TRBV9 to TRBJ2-5; TRBD2 matches 9 bases in the middle. The source is a man between 18 and 35 years old in good health. Some clones in this sample may be carry-over from other donors' samples. Sequenced material: naive CD4+ T cells from PBMCs. In light of the paper, this sample's cell subset or site label describes: CD45RA+ positively selected. In nucleotides, the sequence is TGTGCCAGCAGCGTGGGGTTAGCGGGAGAAGGTAGGGAGACCCAGTACTTC. The translation is CASSVGLAGEGRETQYF.